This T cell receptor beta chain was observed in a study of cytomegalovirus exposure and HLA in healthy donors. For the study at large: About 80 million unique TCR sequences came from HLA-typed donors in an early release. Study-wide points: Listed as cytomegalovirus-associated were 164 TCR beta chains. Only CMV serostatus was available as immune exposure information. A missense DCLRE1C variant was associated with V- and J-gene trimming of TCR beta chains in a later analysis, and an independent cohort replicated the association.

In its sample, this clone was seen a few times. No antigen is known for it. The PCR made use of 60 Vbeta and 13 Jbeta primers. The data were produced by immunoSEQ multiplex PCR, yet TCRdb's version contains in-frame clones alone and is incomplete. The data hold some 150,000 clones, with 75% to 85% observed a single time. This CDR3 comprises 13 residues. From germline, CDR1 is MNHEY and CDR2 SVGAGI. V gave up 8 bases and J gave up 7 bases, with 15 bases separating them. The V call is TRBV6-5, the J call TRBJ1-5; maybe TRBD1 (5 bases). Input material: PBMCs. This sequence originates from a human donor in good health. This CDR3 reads CASRRVRDQPQHF. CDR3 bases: TGTGCCAGCCGGAGGGTGAGGGACCAGCCCCAGCATTTT.